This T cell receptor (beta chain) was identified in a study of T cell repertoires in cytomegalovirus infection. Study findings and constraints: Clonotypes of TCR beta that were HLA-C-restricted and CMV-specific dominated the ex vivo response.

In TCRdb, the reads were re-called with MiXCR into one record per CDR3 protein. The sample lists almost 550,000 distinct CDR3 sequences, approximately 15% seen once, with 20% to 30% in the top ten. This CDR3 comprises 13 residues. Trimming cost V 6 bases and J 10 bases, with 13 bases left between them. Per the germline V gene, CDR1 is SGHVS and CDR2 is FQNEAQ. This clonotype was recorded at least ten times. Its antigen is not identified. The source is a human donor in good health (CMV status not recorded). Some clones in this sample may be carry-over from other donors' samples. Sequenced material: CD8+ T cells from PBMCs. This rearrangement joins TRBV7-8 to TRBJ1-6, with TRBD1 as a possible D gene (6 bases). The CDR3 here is CASSEEGDSPLHF. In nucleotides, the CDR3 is TGTGCCAGCAGTGAAGAGGGGGACTCACCCCTCCACTTT.